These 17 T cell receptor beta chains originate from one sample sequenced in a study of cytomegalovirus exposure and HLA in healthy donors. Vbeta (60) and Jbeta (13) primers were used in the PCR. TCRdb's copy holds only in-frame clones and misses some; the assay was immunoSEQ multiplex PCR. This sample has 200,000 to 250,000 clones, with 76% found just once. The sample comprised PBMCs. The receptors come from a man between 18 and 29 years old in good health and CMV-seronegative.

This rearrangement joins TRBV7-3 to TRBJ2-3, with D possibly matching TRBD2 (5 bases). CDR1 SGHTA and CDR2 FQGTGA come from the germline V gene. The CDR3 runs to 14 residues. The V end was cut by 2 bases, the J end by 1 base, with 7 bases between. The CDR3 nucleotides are TGTGCCAGCAGCTTACAAGCGGGCACAGATACGCAGTATTTT. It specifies CASSLQAGTDTQYF.

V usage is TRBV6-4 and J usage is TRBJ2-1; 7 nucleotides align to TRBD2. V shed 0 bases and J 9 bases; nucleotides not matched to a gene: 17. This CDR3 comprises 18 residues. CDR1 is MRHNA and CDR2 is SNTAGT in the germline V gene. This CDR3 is CASSDSGLPTSRRGEQFF. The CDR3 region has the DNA TGTGCCAGCAGTGACTCGGGCCTTCCGACTAGCCGGAGGGGTGAGCAGTTCTTC.

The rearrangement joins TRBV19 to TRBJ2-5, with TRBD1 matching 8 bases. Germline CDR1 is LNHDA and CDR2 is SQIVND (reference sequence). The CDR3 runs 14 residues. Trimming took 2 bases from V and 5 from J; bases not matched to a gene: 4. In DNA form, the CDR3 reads TGTGCCAGTAGTATAACAGGGGGAAGGGAGACCCAGTACTTC. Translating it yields CASSITGGRETQYF.

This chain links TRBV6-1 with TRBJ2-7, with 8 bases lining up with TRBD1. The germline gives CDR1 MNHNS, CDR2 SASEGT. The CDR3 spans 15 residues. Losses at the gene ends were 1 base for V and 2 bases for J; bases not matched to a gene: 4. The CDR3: CASSEGGTGAYEQYF. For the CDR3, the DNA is TGTGCCAGCAGTGAAGGAGGGACAGGTGCCTACGAGCAGTACTTC.

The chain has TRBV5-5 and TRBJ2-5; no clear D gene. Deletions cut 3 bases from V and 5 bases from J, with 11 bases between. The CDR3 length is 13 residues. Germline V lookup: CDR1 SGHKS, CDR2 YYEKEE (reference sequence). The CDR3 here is CASSSSIEETQYF. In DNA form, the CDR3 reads TGTGCCAGCAGCTCCTCGATCGAGGAGACCCAGTACTTC.

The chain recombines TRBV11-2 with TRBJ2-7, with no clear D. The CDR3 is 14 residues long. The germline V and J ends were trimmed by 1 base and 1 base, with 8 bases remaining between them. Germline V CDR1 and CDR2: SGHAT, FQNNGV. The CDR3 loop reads CASSLVRYSYEQYF. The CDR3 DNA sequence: TGTGCCAGCAGCTTAGTCAGGTATTCCTACGAGCAGTACTTC.

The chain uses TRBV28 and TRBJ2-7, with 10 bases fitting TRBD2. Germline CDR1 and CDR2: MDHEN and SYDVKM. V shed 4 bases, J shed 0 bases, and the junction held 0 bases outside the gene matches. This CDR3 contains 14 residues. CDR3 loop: CASSSSGGSYEQYF. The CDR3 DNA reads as TGTGCCAGCAGTTCTAGCGGGGGCTCCTACGAGCAGTACTTC. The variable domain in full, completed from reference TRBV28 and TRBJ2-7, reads DVKVTQSSRYLVKRTGEKVFLECVQDMDHENMFWYRQDPGLGLRLIYFSYDVKMKEKGDIPEGYSVSREKKERFSLILESASTNQTSMYLCASSSSGGSYEQYFGPGTRLTVT.

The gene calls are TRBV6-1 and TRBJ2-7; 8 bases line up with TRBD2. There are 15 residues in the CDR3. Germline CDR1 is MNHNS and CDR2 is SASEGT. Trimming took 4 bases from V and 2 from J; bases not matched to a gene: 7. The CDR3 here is CASSGSGVTTYEQYF. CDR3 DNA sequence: TGTGCCAGCAGTGGTAGCGGGGTAACCACCTACGAGCAGTACTTC.

The CDR3 here is CASSQGQPFYQPQHF. The DNA of the CDR3 is TGTGCCAGTAGTCAGGGACAGCCTTTCTATCAGCCCCAGCATTTT. The chain couples TRBV19 to TRBJ1-5, with 7 bases fitting TRBD1. V was clipped by 5 bases and J by 5 bases; unmatched bases: 9. The CDR3 length is 15 residues. Germline V gene lookup returns CDR1 LNHDA and CDR2 SQIVND (reference sequence). The whole variable domain, filled in from reference TRBV19 and TRBJ1-5, reads DGGITQSPKYLFRKEGQNVTLSCEQNLNHDAMYWYRQDPGQGLRLIYYSQIVNDFQKGDIAEGYSVSREKKESFPLTVTSAQKNPTAFYLCASSQGQPFYQPQHFGDGTRLSIL.

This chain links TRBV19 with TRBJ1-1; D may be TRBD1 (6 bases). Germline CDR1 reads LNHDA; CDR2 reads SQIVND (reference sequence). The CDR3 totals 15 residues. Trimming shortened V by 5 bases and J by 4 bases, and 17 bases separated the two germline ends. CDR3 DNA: TGTGCCAGTAGTTCCCGACAGGCCCGGGGCACTGAAGCTTTCTTT. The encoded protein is CASSSRQARGTEAFF.

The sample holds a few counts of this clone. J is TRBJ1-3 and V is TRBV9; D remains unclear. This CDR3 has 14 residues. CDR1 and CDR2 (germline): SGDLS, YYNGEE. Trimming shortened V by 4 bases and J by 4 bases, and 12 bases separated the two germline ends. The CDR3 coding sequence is TGTGCCAGCAGCCAGGTCCTTTCCGGAAACACCATATATTTT. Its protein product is CASSQVLSGNTIYF.

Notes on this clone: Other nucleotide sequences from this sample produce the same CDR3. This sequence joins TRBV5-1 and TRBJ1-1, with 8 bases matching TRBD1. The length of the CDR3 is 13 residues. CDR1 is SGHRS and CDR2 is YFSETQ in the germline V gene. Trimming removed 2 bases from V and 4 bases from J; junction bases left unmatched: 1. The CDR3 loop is CASSFDRGTEAFF. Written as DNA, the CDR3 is TGCGCCAGCAGCTTTGACAGGGGCACTGAAGCTTTCTTT.

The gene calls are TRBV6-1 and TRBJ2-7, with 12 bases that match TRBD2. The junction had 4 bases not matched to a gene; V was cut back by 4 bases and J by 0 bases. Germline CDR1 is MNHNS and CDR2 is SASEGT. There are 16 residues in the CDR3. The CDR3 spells CASSAGLAGYSYEQYF. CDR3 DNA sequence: TGTGCCAGCAGTGCGGGACTAGCGGGTTACTCCTACGAGCAGTACTTC.

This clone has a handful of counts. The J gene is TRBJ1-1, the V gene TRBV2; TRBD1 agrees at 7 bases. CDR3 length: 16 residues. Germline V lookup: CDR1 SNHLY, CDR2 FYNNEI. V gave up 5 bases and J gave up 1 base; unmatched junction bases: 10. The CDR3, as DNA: TGTGCCAGCAGTCCCCCGAACGACAGGGCGAACACTGAAGCTTTCTTT. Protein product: CASSPPNDRANTEAFF.

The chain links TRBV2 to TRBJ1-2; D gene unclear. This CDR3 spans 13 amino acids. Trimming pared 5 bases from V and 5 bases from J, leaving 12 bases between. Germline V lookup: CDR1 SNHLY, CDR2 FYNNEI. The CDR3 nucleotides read TGTGCCAGCAGTTTAAGGAGCGAATATGGCTACACCTTC. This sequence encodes CASSLRSEYGYTF.

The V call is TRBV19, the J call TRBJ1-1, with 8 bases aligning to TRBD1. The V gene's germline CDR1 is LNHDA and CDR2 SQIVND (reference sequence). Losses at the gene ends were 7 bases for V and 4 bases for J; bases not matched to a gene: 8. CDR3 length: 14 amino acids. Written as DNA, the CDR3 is TGTGCCAGTATGAGGGCAGGGGGCGTCACTGAAGCTTTCTTT. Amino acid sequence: CASMRAGGVTEAFF.

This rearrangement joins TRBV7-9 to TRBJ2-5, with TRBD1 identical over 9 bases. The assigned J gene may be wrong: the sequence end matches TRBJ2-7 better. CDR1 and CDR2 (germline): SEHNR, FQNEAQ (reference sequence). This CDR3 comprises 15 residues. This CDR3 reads CASSPVGTGSHEQYF. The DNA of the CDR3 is TGTGCCAGCAGCCCGGTCGGGACAGGGTCCCACGAGCAGTACTTC.